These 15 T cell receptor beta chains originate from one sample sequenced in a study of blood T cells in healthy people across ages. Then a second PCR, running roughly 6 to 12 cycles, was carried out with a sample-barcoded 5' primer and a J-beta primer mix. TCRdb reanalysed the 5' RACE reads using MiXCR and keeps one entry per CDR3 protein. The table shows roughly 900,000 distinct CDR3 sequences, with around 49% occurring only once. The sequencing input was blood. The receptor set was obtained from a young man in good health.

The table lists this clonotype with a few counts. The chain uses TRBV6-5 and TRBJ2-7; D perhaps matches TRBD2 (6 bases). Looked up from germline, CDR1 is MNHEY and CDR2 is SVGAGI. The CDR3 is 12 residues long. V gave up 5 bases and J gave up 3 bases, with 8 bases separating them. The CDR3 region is CASSMGGYEQYF. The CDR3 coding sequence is TGTGCCAGCAGTATGGGGGGCTACGAGCAGTACTTC.

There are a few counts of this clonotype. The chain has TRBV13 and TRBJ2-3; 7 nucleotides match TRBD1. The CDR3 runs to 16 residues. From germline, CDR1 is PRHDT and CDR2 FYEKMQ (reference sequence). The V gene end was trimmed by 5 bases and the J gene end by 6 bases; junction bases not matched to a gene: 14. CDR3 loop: CASSASGTASDDTQYF. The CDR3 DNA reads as TGTGCCAGCAGCGCCTCCGGGACAGCGTCGGACGATACGCAGTATTTT.

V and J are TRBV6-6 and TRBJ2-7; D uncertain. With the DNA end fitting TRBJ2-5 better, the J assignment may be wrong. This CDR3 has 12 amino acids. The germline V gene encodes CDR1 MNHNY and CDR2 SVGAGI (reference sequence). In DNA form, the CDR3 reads TGTGCCAGCAGTCGCCCGCTCGAGACCCAGTACTTC. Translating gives CASSRPLETQYF.

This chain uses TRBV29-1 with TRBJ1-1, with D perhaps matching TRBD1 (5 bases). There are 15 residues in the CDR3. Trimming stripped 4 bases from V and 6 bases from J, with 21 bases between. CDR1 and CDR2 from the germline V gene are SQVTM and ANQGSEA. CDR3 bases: TGCAGCGTTGGTCGGAGGGGCGAGCTTAGCGCTGAAGCTTTCTTT. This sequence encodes CSVGRRGELSAEAFF.

CDR3 sequence reads: CASSPWGLAGDANTGELFF. The DNA of the CDR3 is TGTGCCAGCAGTCCATGGGGACTAGCGGGCGACGCGAACACCGGGGAGCTGTTTTTT. The J gene is TRBJ2-2, the V gene TRBV6-2 or TRBV6-3; 12 nucleotides match TRBD2. Losses at the gene ends were 5 bases for V and 0 bases for J; bases not matched to a gene: 10. This CDR3 is 19 amino acids long. Germline CDR1 reads MNHEY; CDR2 reads SVGEGT.

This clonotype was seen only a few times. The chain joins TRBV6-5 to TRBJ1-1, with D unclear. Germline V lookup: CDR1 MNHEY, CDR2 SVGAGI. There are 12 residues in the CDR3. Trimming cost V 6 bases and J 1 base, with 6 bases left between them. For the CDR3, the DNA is TGTGCCAGCAGGTGGGGGAACACTGAAGCTTTCTTT. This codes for CASRWGNTEAFF.

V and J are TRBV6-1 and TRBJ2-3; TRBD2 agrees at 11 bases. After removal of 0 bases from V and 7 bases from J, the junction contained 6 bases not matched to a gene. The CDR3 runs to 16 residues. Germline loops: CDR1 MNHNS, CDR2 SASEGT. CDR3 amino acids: CASSEAVAGGPYTQYF. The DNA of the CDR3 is TGTGCCAGCAGTGAAGCCGTAGCGGGGGGGCCATATACGCAGTATTTT.

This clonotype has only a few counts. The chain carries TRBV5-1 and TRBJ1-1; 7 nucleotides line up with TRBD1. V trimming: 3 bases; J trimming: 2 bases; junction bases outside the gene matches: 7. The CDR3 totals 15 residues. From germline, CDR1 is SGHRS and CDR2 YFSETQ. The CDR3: CASSSPDRLNTEAFF. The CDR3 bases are TGCGCCAGCAGCTCACCGGACAGGCTAAACACTGAAGCTTTCTTT.

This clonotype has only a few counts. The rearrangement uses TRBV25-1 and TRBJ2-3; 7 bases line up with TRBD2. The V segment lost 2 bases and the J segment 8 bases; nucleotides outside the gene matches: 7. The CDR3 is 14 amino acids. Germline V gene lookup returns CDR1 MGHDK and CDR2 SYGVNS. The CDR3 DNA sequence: TGTGCCAGCAGTGAAGGGAGGGCCGGTGGTACGCAGTATTTT. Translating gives CASSEGRAGGTQYF.

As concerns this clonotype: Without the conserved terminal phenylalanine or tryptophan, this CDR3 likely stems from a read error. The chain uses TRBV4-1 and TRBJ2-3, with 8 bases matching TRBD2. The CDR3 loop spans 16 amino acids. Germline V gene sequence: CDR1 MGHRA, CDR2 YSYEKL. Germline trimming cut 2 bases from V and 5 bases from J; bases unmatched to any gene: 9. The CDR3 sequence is CASSQLTGGPIDTQYV. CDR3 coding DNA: TGCGCCAGCAGCCAACTTACGGGGGGGCCCATAGATACGCAGTATGTT.

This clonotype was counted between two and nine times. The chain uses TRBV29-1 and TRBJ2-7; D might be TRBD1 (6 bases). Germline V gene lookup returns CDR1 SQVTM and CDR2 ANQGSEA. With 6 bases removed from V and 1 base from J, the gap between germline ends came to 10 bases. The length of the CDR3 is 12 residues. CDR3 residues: CSVRTASYEQYF. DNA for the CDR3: TGCAGCGTCCGGACAGCTTCCTACGAGCAGTACTTC.

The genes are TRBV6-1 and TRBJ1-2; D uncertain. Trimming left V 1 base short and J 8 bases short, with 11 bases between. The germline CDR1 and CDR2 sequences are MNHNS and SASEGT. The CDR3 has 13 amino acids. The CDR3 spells CASSEGFFEGYTF. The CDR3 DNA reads TGTGCCAGCAGTGAAGGATTTTTTGAGGGCTACACCTTC.

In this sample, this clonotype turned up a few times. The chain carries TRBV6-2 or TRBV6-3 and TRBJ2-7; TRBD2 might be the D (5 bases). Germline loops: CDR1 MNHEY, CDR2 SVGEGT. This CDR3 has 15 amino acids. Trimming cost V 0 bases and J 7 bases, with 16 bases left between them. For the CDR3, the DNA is TGTGCCAGCAGTTACTCGAGGCAAGCGGATGGGGAGCAGTACTTC. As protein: CASSYSRQADGEQYF.

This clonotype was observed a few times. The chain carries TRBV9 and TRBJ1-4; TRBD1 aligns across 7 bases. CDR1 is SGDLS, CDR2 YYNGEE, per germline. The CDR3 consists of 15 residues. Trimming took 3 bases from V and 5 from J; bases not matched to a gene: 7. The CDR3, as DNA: TGTGCCAGCAGCGCCTTCGACAGGGAGAATGAAAAACTGTTTTTT. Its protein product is CASSAFDRENEKLFF.

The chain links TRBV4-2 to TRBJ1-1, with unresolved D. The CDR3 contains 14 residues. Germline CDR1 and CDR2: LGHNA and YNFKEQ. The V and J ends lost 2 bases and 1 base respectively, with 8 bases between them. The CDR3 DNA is TGTGCCAGCAGCCAAAAGTTGGGGAACACTGAAGCTTTCTTT. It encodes CASSQKLGNTEAFF.